The present T cell receptor beta chain was sequenced within a study of T cells in Graves' hyperthyroidism and ophthalmopathy. Overall study: Before treatment of any kind, peripheral blood was taken at initial diagnosis.

Hyperthyroidism in the patients, aged 18 to 65, was newly diagnosed and under 2 months in duration. TCR beta CDR3 sequences were amplified from RNA transcripts. During a first-round RT-PCR of the TCR CDR3, the HTBI primer set was used. MiXCR, applied by TCRdb to the multiplex PCR reads, yields one record per CDR3 protein. The table lists 250,000 to 300,000 distinct CDR3 sequences, about 15% of them singletons. CDR3 length: 15 amino acids. V lost 7 bases and J lost 4, with 17 bases in between. In germline, CDR1 is MNHNS, CDR2 SASEGT. Sample: blood. The origin of this receptor is a woman in her forties with Graves' hyperthyroidism that later progressed to Graves' ophthalmopathy. The V and J genes are TRBV6-1 and TRBJ1-3; D not certain. CDR3 nucleotides: TGTGCCAGCACCCAGTTCAGATCCGGGGGAAACACCATATATTTT. This gives the protein CASTQFRSGGNTIYF.